The source of this T cell receptor beta chain is a study of cytomegalovirus exposure and HLA in healthy donors. Whole-study findings and limits: In a later analysis, TCR beta V- and J-gene trimming showed a link to a missense DCLRE1C variant. HLA allele associations emerged for around 16,000 TCR beta sequences in a later analysis, at 0.05 false discovery rate. Fewer N-insertions (relative to the roughly 660-donor mean) were reportedly seen in an Asian-associated ancestry cluster in a later analysis. It is likely that the observed cluster of highly shared sequence variants was a sequencing artifact.

Turning to this clone: No antigen is known for it.

Primers for the PCR totalled 60 Vbeta and 13 Jbeta. Using immunoSEQ multiplex PCR, the repertoire was profiled, and TCRdb retains in-frame clones only, with some absent. Of 170,000 or so clones in the sample, roughly 83% were seen once. The sequencing sample was made of PBMCs. The receptor was isolated from a boy aged 2 to 10 in good health and CMV-seronegative.

The CDR3 is CATGRRTGNEQFF. The CDR3 DNA follows: TGTGCCACCGGAAGACGAACGGGGAATGAGCAGTTCTTC. The chain combines TRBV15 with TRBJ2-1; TRBD2 is a possible D gene (5 bases). CDR1 and CDR2 from the germline V gene are LNHNV and YYDKDF (reference sequence). V was pared by 8 bases and J by 7 bases, with 15 bases between. The CDR3 is made up of 13 amino acids. Full variable domain (outside the CDR3, taken from reference TRBV15 and TRBJ2-1): DAMVIQNPRYQVTQFGKPVTLSCSQTLNHNVMYWYQQKSSQAPKLLFHYYDKDFNNEADTPDNFQSRRPNTSFCFLDIRSPGLGDTAMYLCATGRRTGNEQFFGPGTRLTVL.